These 14 T cell receptor beta chains came from one sample sequenced in a study of pediatric ulcerative colitis. Rectal tissue came from one to two pinch biopsies taken at colonoscopy. Assay: immunoSEQ multiplex PCR; the TCRdb copy retains only in-frame clones and omits some. The sample consists of about 35,000 clones, about 81% of them appearing once. Sequencing was performed on gut tissue. The origin of the receptors is a boy younger than 18 with mild ulcerative colitis.

The chain uses TRBV7-8 and TRBJ1-4; D call uncertain. Trimming removed 3 bases from V and 4 bases from J, with 9 bases in between. The CDR3 totals 14 residues. From germline, CDR1 is SGHVS and CDR2 FQNEAQ. The CDR3 region is CASSLNGVNEKLFF. The CDR3 DNA follows: TGTGCCAGCAGCTTGAACGGAGTTAATGAAAAACTGTTTTTT.

The chain combines TRBV5-1 with TRBJ1-1; possible D gene TRBD1, 5 bases. CDR3 length equals 14 residues. CDR1 and CDR2 from the germline V gene are SGHRS and YFSETQ. Trimming shortened V by 0 bases and J by 1 base, and 7 bases separated the two germline ends. The CDR3, as DNA: TGCGCCAGCAGCTTGGGCACAGGGAACACTGAAGCTTTCTTT. Residues: CASSLGTGNTEAFF.

The chain links TRBV9 to TRBJ2-3; 7 bases agree with TRBD2. The CDR3 totals 14 residues. The germline gives CDR1 SGDLS, CDR2 YYNGEE. V lost 1 base, J lost 6 bases, and 5 bases stayed unmatched. The CDR3 sequence is CASSVRGLGDTQYF. DNA for the CDR3: TGTGCCAGCAGCGTACGAGGACTAGGTGATACGCAGTATTTT.

The chain employs TRBV5-8 and TRBJ1-5; D is uncertain. Germline V lookup: CDR1 SGHTS, CDR2 YDEGEE. Trimming cost V 0 bases and J 10 bases, with 11 bases left between them. This CDR3 has 13 residues. The CDR3 nucleotides read TGTGCCAGCAGCTTGGCTCGGTTTCCACCCCAGCATTTT. It codes for CASSLARFPPQHF. The full variable domain, its missing parts supplied by reference TRBV5-8 and TRBJ1-5, is EAGVTQSPTHLIKTRGQQATLRCSPISGHTSVYWYQQALGLGLQFLLWYDEGEERNRGNFPPRFSGRQFPNYSSELNVNALELEDSALYLCASSLARFPPQHFGDGTRLSIL.

The V call is TRBV9, the J call TRBJ2-2, with a possible D match to TRBD2 (6 bases). Germline values: CDR1 SGDLS, CDR2 YYNGEE. The germline V and J ends were trimmed by 3 bases and 3 bases, with 12 bases remaining between them. This CDR3 is built from 15 residues. This CDR3 is CASSAAGPYTGELFF. The CDR3, as DNA: TGTGCCAGCAGCGCCGCGGGGCCCTACACCGGGGAGCTGTTTTTT. The entire variable domain, with the rest obtained from reference TRBV9 and TRBJ2-2, is as follows: DSGVTQTPKHLITATGQRVTLRCSPRSGDLSVYWYQQSLDQGLQFLIQYYNGEERAKGNILERFSAQQFPDLHSELNLSSLELGDSALYFCASSAAGPYTGELFFGEGSRLTVL.

V usage is TRBV2 and J usage is TRBJ1-5, with a weak D call TRBD1 (5 bases). The V gene lost 1 base and the J gene lost 13 bases, with 17 bases spanning the gap. The CDR3 runs to 14 residues. CDR1 is SNHLY and CDR2 is FYNNEI in the germline V gene. CDR3 loop: CASSEDRPFGSQHF. The CDR3 nucleotides are TGTGCCAGCAGTGAAGACAGGCCCTTCGGCTCTCAGCATTTT.

This rearrangement joins TRBV29-1 to TRBJ2-5, with D maybe TRBD2 (5 bases). Germline loops: CDR1 SQVTM, CDR2 ANQGSEA. CDR3 size: 14 residues. Between the trimmed V and J ends, which lost 8 bases and 2 bases, there was a span of 18 bases. CDR3 DNA: TGCAGCACACTTCCCAGCGGCAATCAAGAGACCCAGTACTTC. Its translation is CSTLPSGNQETQYF. The full variable domain, with the rest looked up from reference TRBV29-1 and TRBJ2-5, is SAVISQKPSRDICQRGTSLTIQCQVDSQVTMMFWYRQQPGQSLTLIATANQGSEATYESGFVIDKFPISRPNLTFSTLTVSNMSPEDSSIYLCSTLPSGNQETQYFGPGTRLLVL.

Concerning this clone: An end of the junction differs from the germline gene, which may be a read error. The J gene is TRBJ2-1, the V gene TRBV6-5, with 8 bases aligning to TRBD1. This CDR3 comprises 12 residues. Germline CDR1 is MNHEY and CDR2 is SVGAGI. CDR3 sequence: CASSPARDRIIF. CDR3 nucleotide sequence: TGTGCCAGCAGCCCCGCCCGGGACAGGATAATCTTC.

The chain recombines TRBV16 with TRBJ1-6; D not certain. CDR3 length: 19 residues. Germline CDR1 reads KGHSY; CDR2 reads FQNENV. The ends were cut back, 0 bases at V and 0 bases at J, with 15 bases in the middle. CDR3 sequence (DNA): TGTGCCAGCAGCCAATCGGCGGGCCCTCGGGGCTCCTATAATTCACCCCTCCACTTT. Protein sequence: CASSQSAGPRGSYNSPLHF.

The chain employs TRBV6-1 and TRBJ1-2; TRBD1 aligns across 7 bases. The CDR3 contains 13 residues. Germline loops: CDR1 MNHNS, CDR2 SASEGT. V lost 6 bases to trimming and J lost 8 bases; unmatched junction nucleotides: 9. CDR3 loop: CASRAQGKRGYTF. The CDR3 bases are TGTGCCAGCAGGGCACAGGGGAAGAGGGGCTACACCTTC.

This chain uses TRBV11-2 with TRBJ1-1, with a tentative D call TRBD1 (5 bases). The CDR3 runs to 15 residues. V was pared by 3 bases and J by 0 bases, with 11 bases between. CDR1 SGHAT and CDR2 FQNNGV come from the germline V gene. CDR3 residues: CASSFKLGVNTEAFF. CDR3 DNA: TGTGCCAGCAGCTTCAAGCTAGGGGTGAACACTGAAGCTTTCTTT.

The J gene is TRBJ1-6, the V gene TRBV7-2; perhaps TRBD1 as D (6 bases). CDR3 length equals 16 residues. Trimming took off 5 bases at V and 0 bases at J, with 11 bases between the two ends. Germline V gene sequence: CDR1 SGHTA, CDR2 FQGNSA. Written as DNA, the CDR3 is TGTGCCAGCAGCAATACAGGGAGCTCCTATAATTCACCCCTCCACTTT. Encoded protein: CASSNTGSSYNSPLHF.

The V call is TRBV19, the J call TRBJ1-5, with D hard to call. CDR1 and CDR2 from the germline V gene are LNHDA and SQIVND (reference sequence). The CDR3 totals 15 residues. Trimming took off 3 bases at V and 0 bases at J, with 9 bases between the two ends. The CDR3, as DNA: TGTGCCAGTAGTATTAACGGATATAGCAATCAGCCCCAGCATTTT. Translating gives CASSINGYSNQPQHF.

J is TRBJ1-6 and V is TRBV5-4; the D gene is possibly TRBD1 (5 bases). V was cut by 4 bases and J by 7 bases, with 18 bases left in between. CDR3 length: 16 residues. Per germline, CDR1 SGHNT and CDR2 YYREEE (reference sequence). CDR3 DNA: TGTGCCAGCAGCCCATGGGGGGGGGTTGGAAATTCACCCCTCCACTTT. Translating it yields CASSPWGGVGNSPLHF.